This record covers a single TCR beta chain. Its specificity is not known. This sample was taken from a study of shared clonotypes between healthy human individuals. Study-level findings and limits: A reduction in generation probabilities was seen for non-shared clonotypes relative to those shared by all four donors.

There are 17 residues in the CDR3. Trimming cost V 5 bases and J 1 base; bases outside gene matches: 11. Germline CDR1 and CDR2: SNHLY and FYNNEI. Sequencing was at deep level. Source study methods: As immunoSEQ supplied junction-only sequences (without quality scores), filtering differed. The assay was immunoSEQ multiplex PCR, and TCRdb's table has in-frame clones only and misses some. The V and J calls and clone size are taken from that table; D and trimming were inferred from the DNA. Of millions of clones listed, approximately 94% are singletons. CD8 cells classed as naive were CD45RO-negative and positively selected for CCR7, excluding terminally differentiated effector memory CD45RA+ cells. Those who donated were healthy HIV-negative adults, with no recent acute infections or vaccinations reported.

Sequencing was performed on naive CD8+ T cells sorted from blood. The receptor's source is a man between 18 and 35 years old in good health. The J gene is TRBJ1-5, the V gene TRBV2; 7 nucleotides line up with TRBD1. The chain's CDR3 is CASSRDSRVVSNQPQHF. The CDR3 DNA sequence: TGTGCCAGCAGTCGGGACAGTAGAGTTGTGAGCAATCAGCCCCAGCATTTT.